This T cell receptor (beta chain) was retrieved from a study of cytomegalovirus exposure and HLA in healthy donors. In the study overall: Previous work identified roughly 110 million unique TCR beta sequences from about 179 million T cells.

The study's findings and limits: Later analysis identified a missense DCLRE1C variant that was linked to TCR beta V- and J-gene trimming. In a later analysis, common viral pathogens appeared linked to several of the most significant clusters. Previously analyzed data showed that most TCR beta V segments were productive at a frequency of about 87% or about 30%.

Points on this clone: Its cognate antigen is unknown.

CDR3 size: 15 residues. Germline assignment: CDR1 MNHEY and CDR2 SVGAGI. V lost 6 bases, J lost 0 bases, and 15 bases lay in between. Both 60 Vbeta primers and 13 Jbeta primers went into the PCR. Clones were sequenced by immunoSEQ multiplex PCR, and TCRdb holds only the in-frame ones, with some missing. The data show more than 95,000 clones, roughly 78% seen once. The receptor comes from a middle-aged woman in good health and CMV-seronegative. The rearrangement uses TRBV6-5 and TRBJ2-7; tentative D call: TRBD2 (6 bases). Specimen: PBMCs. The CDR3 DNA sequence: TGTGCCAGCAGACGCCGGGACTGGAGCTCCTACGAGCAGTACTTC. Its protein product is CASRRRDWSSYEQYF.